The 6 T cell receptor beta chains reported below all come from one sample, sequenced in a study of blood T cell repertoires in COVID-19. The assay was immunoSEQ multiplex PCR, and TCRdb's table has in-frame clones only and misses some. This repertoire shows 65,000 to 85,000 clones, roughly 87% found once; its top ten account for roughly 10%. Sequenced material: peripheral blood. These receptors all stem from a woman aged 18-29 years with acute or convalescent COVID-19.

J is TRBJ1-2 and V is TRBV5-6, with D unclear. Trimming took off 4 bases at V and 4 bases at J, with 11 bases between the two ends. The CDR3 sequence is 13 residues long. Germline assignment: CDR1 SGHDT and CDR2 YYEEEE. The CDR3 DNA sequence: TGTGCCAGCAGCCCCCTCGGCGGCTATGGCTACACCTTC. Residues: CASSPLGGYGYTF.

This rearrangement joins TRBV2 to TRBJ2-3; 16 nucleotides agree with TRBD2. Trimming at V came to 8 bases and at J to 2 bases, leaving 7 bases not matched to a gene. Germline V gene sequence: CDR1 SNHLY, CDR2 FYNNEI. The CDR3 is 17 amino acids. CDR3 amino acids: CASEPGLAGGDTDTQYF. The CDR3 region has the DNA TGTGCCAGCGAGCCGGGACTAGCGGGAGGGGACACAGATACGCAGTATTTT.

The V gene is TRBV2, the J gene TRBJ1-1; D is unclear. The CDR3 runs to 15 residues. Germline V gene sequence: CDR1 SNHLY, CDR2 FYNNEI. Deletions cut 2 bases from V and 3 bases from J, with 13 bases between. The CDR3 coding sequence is TGTGCCAGCAGTGAACTACCTGGCGGGGACACTGAAGCTTTCTTT. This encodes CASSELPGGDTEAFF. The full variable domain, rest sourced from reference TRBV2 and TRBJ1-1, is EPEVTQTPSHQVTQMGQEVILRCVPISNHLYFYWYRQILGQKVEFLVSFYNNEISEKSEIFDDQFSVERPDGSNFTLKIRSTKLEDSAMYFCASSELPGGDTEAFFGQGTRLTVV.

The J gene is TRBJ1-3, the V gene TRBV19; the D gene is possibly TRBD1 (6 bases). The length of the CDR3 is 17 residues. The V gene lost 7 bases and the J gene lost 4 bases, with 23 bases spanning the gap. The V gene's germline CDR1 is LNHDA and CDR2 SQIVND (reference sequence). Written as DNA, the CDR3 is TGTGCCAGTACCACAGCTGGCGGCAGGGGTGACGGAAACACCATATATTTT. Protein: CASTTAGGRGDGNTIYF.

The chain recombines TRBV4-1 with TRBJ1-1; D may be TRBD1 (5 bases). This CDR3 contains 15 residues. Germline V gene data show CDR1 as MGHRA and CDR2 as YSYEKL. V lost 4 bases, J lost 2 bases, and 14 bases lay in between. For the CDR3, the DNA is TGCGCCAGCAGCCTCGGACATCAAGGAAACACTGAAGCTTTCTTT. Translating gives CASSLGHQGNTEAFF.

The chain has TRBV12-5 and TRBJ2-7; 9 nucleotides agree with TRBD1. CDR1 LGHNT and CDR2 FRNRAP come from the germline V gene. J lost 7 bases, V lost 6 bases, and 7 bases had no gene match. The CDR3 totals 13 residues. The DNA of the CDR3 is TGTGCTAGTGGGACAGGGGGAAATCCAGAGCAGTACTTC. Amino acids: CASGTGGNPEQYF. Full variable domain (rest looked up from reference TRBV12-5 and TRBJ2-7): DARVTQTPRHKVTEMGQEVTMRCQPILGHNTVFWYRQTMMQGLELLAYFRNRAPLDDSGMPKDRFSAEMPDATLATLKIQPSEPRDSAVYFCASGTGGNPEQYFGPGTRLTVT.